The 27 T cell receptor beta chains below come from one sample, sequenced in a study of T cells in Graves' hyperthyroidism and ophthalmopathy. Amplification yielded TCR beta CDR3 regions, with RNA transcripts as the source. TCR CDR3 underwent first-round RT-PCR with the HTBI primer set. TCRdb called the multiplex PCR reads again in MiXCR, with one record for every CDR3 protein. The sample has about 760,000 distinct CDR3 sequences; over 35% are singletons. Sequencing was carried out using blood. Receptor source: a woman aged 40 to 55 with Graves' hyperthyroidism.

The V and J genes are TRBV5-8 and TRBJ1-2, with D possibly matching TRBD1 (5 bases). CDR3 size: 14 residues. The ends were cut back, 0 bases at V and 7 bases at J, with 13 bases in the middle. Germline V gene sequence: CDR1 SGHTS, CDR2 YDEGEE. The CDR3 nucleotides are TGTGCCAGCAGCTTGGACAGGCCGTATCGTGGCTACACCTTC. This sequence encodes CASSLDRPYRGYTF.

The table lists this clonotype with a few counts. The chain recombines TRBV7-2 with TRBJ2-5; the match to TRBD2 covers 8 bases. Germline-derived CDR1 and CDR2 are SGHTA and FQGNSA. Losses at the gene ends were 3 bases for V and 1 base for J; bases not matched to a gene: 4. The CDR3 runs 15 residues. The CDR3 nucleotides read TGTGCCAGCAGCTTCGGGGGGGGGATCCAAGAGACCCAGTACTTC. Translating it yields CASSFGGGIQETQYF. Looking up the rest from reference TRBV7-2 and TRBJ2-5 gives the full variable domain: GAGVSQSPSNKVTEKGKDVELRCDPISGHTALYWYRQSLGQGLEFLIYFQGNSAPDKSGLPSDRFSAERTGGSVSTLTIQRTQQEDSAVYLCASSFGGGIQETQYFGPGTRLLVL.

The J gene is TRBJ1-6, the V gene TRBV28; 10 nucleotides align to TRBD1. The V gene end was trimmed by 5 bases and the J gene end by 10 bases; junction bases not matched to a gene: 14. The CDR3 has 17 amino acids. Germline V CDR1 and CDR2: MDHEN, SYDVKM. CDR3 region: CASSGKGQGEYGSPLHF. For the CDR3, the DNA is TGTGCCAGCAGTGGTAAAGGACAGGGGGAATACGGATCACCCCTCCACTTT.

This chain joins TRBV20-1 and TRBJ1-6; 8 bases map to TRBD1. The CDR3 is made up of 13 amino acids. Germline lookup yields CDR1 DFQATT and CDR2 SNEGSKA (reference sequence). V was clipped by 5 bases and J by 7 bases; unmatched bases: 4. The CDR3 coding sequence is TGCAGTGCTCCACAGGGGGGAAATTCACCCCTCCACTTT. It is translated as CSAPQGGNSPLHF.

This clonotype was seen only a few times. The chain combines TRBV2 with TRBJ1-1; TRBD1 matches 7 bases. CDR1 is SNHLY, CDR2 FYNNEI, per germline. Trimming removed 6 bases from V and 4 bases from J; junction bases left unmatched: 11. This CDR3 region has 15 residues. In DNA, the CDR3 is TGTGCCAGCAGGGGCAATGCCAGGGGGGGCACTGAAGCTTTCTTT. Amino acids: CASRGNARGGTEAFF.

V is TRBV20-1 and J is TRBJ2-3; 9 nucleotides agree with TRBD1. This CDR3 spans 14 amino acids. With V trimmed by 6 bases and J by 5 bases, 9 bases remained unmatched. Per the germline V gene, CDR1 is DFQATT and CDR2 is SNEGSKA (reference sequence). Here the CDR3 DNA reads TGCAGTGCCCAGACAGGGGGTCATTTAGATACGCAGTATTTT. As protein: CSAQTGGHLDTQYF.

The rearrangement joins TRBV6-5 to TRBJ1-5; a weak D match, TRBD1 (5 bases). The ends were cut back, 5 bases at V and 5 bases at J, with 16 bases in the middle. Germline V lookup: CDR1 MNHEY, CDR2 SVGAGI. This CDR3 region has 15 residues. In DNA form, the CDR3 reads TGTGCCAGCAGTACCCGGACACGATCCGATCAGCCCCAGCATTTT. It is translated as CASSTRTRSDQPQHF.

This clonotype was observed once. It may be a read error: a sequence one base away is much more abundant. This chain links TRBV11-2 with TRBJ1-4; D uncertain. CDR1 is SGHAT and CDR2 is FQNNGV in the germline V gene. The CDR3 contains 15 residues. The CDR3 loop is CASTPWAGENEKLLF. CDR3 DNA: TGTGCCAGCACCCCCTGGGCGGGAGAGAATGAAAAACTGCTTTTT.

In this sample, this clonotype turned up a few times. This chain joins TRBV19 and TRBJ2-7; 8 bases are shared with TRBD1. J gave up 2 bases and V 3 bases, and 6 bases lay outside the gene matches. This CDR3 comprises 15 residues. Germline values: CDR1 LNHDA, CDR2 SQIVND (reference sequence). Written as DNA, the CDR3 is TGTGCCAGTAGTATCCACCCGGGACAGGCCTACGAGCAGTACTTC. The encoded protein is CASSIHPGQAYEQYF.

This clonotype was counted ten times or more. This chain connects TRBV7-8 to TRBJ2-5; D is undetermined. V was shortened by 2 bases and J by 4 bases, with 11 bases between the two germline ends. CDR1 is SGHVS and CDR2 is FQNEAQ in the germline V gene. This CDR3 has 14 residues. The CDR3, as DNA: TGTGCCAGCAGCTTAAGGGCCCAAGTAGAGACCCAGTACTTC. Its protein product is CASSLRAQVETQYF.

This clonotype has a handful of counts. The rearrangement uses TRBV7-9 and TRBJ2-7; D call uncertain. The V and J ends lost 1 base and 7 bases respectively, with 8 bases between them. This CDR3 spans 12 amino acids. Germline loops: CDR1 SEHNR, CDR2 FQNEAQ (reference sequence). The CDR3 bases are TGTGCCAGCAGCTTAGGGGATAGGGAGCAGTACTTC. Translating gives CASSLGDREQYF.

This clonotype was recorded a few times. This chain joins TRBV12-3 or TRBV12-4 and TRBJ1-2; D possibly corresponds to TRBD1 (5 bases). There are 15 residues in the CDR3. The germline V and J ends were trimmed by 7 bases and 4 bases, with 19 bases remaining between them. In nucleotides, the CDR3 is TGTGCCAGCACCTTGGGGCAGACCACCGGCTATGGCTACACCTTC. Protein: CASTLGQTTGYGYTF.

The sample holds a few counts of this clonotype. V is TRBV2 and J is TRBJ1-5; D remains unclear. Trimming shortened V by 5 bases and J by 4 bases, and 15 bases separated the two germline ends. This CDR3 has 15 amino acids. Germline CDR1 reads SNHLY; CDR2 reads FYNNEI. CDR3 sequence (DNA): TGTGCCAGCAGTAGAACGGACGGCGCAAATCAGCCCCAGCATTTT. This sequence encodes CASSRTDGANQPQHF.

This clonotype was observed many times. This chain links TRBV6-6 with TRBJ1-6; D is unclear. The CDR3 is 15 amino acids. Germline CDR1 and CDR2: MNHNY and SVGAGI (reference sequence). Trimming stripped 0 bases from V and 9 bases from J, with 12 bases between. The CDR3 bases are TGTGCCAGCAGTTACTCGAGAGGTAGCGGTTCACCCCTCCACTTT. Translating gives CASSYSRGSGSPLHF.

In its sample, this clonotype was seen a few times. At one boundary the junction diverges from the germline segment, which might be a read error. The rearrangement uses TRBV12-3 or TRBV12-4 and TRBJ1-3, with D perhaps TRBD1 (5 bases). The CDR3 extends over 13 amino acids. The CDR3 bases are TGTGCCAGCAGTTTACCACAGGCCACCCCGGACCTTTTT. Protein: CASSLPQATPDLF.

V is TRBV28 and J is TRBJ2-7; 10 bases fit TRBD1. This CDR3 comprises 12 residues. V lost 8 bases, J lost 7 bases, and 5 bases stayed unmatched. Germline V CDR1 and CDR2: MDHEN, SYDVKM. For the CDR3, the DNA is TGTGCCAGCCGACAGGGGGCGAAGGAGCAGTACTTC. It translates to CASRQGAKEQYF.

V gene TRBV10-3 combines with J gene TRBJ2-2; 8 nucleotides match TRBD1. The CDR3 loop spans 13 amino acids. From germline, CDR1 is ENHRY and CDR2 SYGVKD. V shed 10 bases and J 7 bases; nucleotides not matched to a gene: 8. CDR3: CATRSDRDGELFF. In DNA, the CDR3 is TGTGCCACCCGATCGGACAGGGACGGGGAGCTGTTTTTT.

The rearrangement links TRBV5-6 to TRBJ1-2, with D possibly matching TRBD1 (5 bases). The V end was cut by 2 bases, the J end by 8 bases, with 13 bases between. Germline CDR1 SGHDT, CDR2 YYEEEE. This CDR3 is 13 amino acids long. The CDR3 nucleotides are TGTGCCAGCAGCTTTGGGGGTACAACCGGCTACACCTTC. Translating it yields CASSFGGTTGYTF.

This clonotype was detected a few times. This rearrangement joins TRBV4-3 to TRBJ2-2; 11 nucleotides match TRBD2. The CDR3 is 22 amino acids. Germline CDR1 and CDR2: LGHNA and YSLEER. V was pared by 0 bases and J by 1 base, with 16 bases of the junction left unmatched. The CDR3 coding sequence is TGCGCCAGCAGCCAAGAGGACGAGGGGCTAGCGGGAGGTCCTCAGAACACCGGGGAGCTGTTTTTT. Residues: CASSQEDEGLAGGPQNTGELFF.

This clonotype was observed at least ten times. The V call is TRBV7-2, the J call TRBJ1-2, with 8 positions matching TRBD1. Germline values: CDR1 SGHTA, CDR2 FQGNSA. The CDR3 loop spans 14 amino acids. The trim removed 3 bases at V and 7 bases at J, leaving 7 bases unmatched. The CDR3 loop is CASSFNRGEGGYTF. The CDR3 coding sequence is TGTGCCAGCAGCTTCAACAGGGGGGAGGGTGGCTACACCTTC.

The sample holds a few counts of this clonotype. The rearrangement uses TRBV27 and TRBJ2-7; TRBD2 matches 7 bases. The junction had 9 bases not matched to a gene; V was cut back by 8 bases and J by 2 bases. Germline V CDR1 and CDR2: MNHEY, SMNVEV (reference sequence). The CDR3 extends over 14 amino acids. CDR3 protein: CASAPRRGAYEQYF. The CDR3 nucleotides read TGTGCCAGCGCCCCTCGACGGGGGGCCTACGAGCAGTACTTC.

At least ten counts were recorded for this clonotype. The gene calls are TRBV7-9 and TRBJ1-3; perhaps TRBD1 as D (5 bases). CDR3 length: 15 amino acids. Trimming removed 8 bases at V and 0 bases at J, with 14 bases between. Germline V CDR1 and CDR2: SEHNR, FQNEAQ (reference sequence). This CDR3 reads CASQRGELSGNTIYF. The CDR3 coding sequence is TGTGCCAGCCAACGGGGGGAGCTCTCTGGAAACACCATATATTTT.

A note on this clonotype: A single base separates this from a much larger clone, so it may be a read error. The chain combines TRBV2 with TRBJ2-5; D is uncertain. Germline loops: CDR1 SNHLY, CDR2 FYNNEI. The CDR3 consists of 14 residues. The CDR3, as DNA: TGTGCCAGCAGTGCAGCCTCGCAGCAAGGGACCCAGTACTTC. The encoded protein is CASSAASQQGTQYF.

This chain joins TRBV15 and TRBJ2-7; tentatively, D is TRBD1 (6 bases). V was cut by 8 bases and J by 7 bases, with 27 bases left in between. The germline gives CDR1 LNHNV, CDR2 YYDKDF (reference sequence). The CDR3 has 16 residues. This CDR3 is CATGRSAGVSYNEQYF. For the CDR3, the DNA is TGTGCCACCGGGAGAAGTGCAGGGGTTTCCTACAATGAGCAGTACTTC. The complete variable domain, with remaining parts taken from reference TRBV15 and TRBJ2-7, reads DAMVIQNPRYQVTQFGKPVTLSCSQTLNHNVMYWYQQKSSQAPKLLFHYYDKDFNNEADTPDNFQSRRPNTSFCFLDIRSPGLGDTAMYLCATGRSAGVSYNEQYFGPGTRLTVT.

Concerning this clonotype: This may arise from a read error, as a much more abundant clone is one base away. The gene calls are TRBV7-9 and TRBJ1-5; perhaps TRBD1 as D (5 bases). Per germline, CDR1 SEHNR and CDR2 FQNEAQ (reference sequence). The CDR3 is made up of 15 amino acids. V gave up 6 bases and J gave up 6 bases, with 18 bases separating them. The CDR3 protein is CASSSGTAGVQPQHF. CDR3 in DNA: TGTGCCAGCAGTTCCGGGACGGCGGGGGTTCAGCCCCAGCATTTT.

With respect to this clonotype: This clone may be a read error of a much larger clone one base away. The chain employs TRBV4-3 and TRBJ2-5, with D possibly matching TRBD2 (5 bases). Germline values: CDR1 LGHNA, CDR2 YSLEER. The CDR3 has 13 amino acids. CDR3 bases: TGCGCCAGCAGCCAAGGAGGAAGGGAGACCCACTACTTC. It codes for CASSQGGRETHYF.

This chain joins TRBV12-3 or TRBV12-4 and TRBJ1-4; D not resolved. V was cut by 1 base and J by 8 bases, with 8 bases left in between. This CDR3 comprises 13 residues. This CDR3 reads CASSLGPEEKLFF. CDR3 DNA: TGTGCCAGCAGTTTAGGGCCCGAGGAAAAACTGTTTTTT.